A selection of T cell receptor beta chains follows, all from one sample in a study of blood T cell repertoires in COVID-19. The protocol was immunoSEQ multiplex PCR, while the TCRdb copy is restricted to in-frame clones and leaves out a portion. The sample records 130,000 or so clones, almost 90% being singletons. The sample taken for sequencing was peripheral blood. Receptors originate from an older woman with acute or convalescent COVID-19. CDR3s leave out the opening cysteine and the closing phenylalanine or tryptophan. Fields, in order: V gene, J gene, CDR3 protein.

v_call: TRBV5-1
j_call: TRBJ2-5
cdr3_aa: ASSQAGPQETQY

v_call: TRBV28
j_call: TRBJ2-5
cdr3_aa: ASVYGTGVLQTQY

v_call: TRBV5-1
j_call: TRBJ1-1
cdr3_aa: ASSSQGGSTEAF

v_call: TRBV5-6
j_call: TRBJ1-1
cdr3_aa: ASSSTLDTEAF

v_call: TRBV5-1
j_call: TRBJ1-5
cdr3_aa: ASSLDPGGTGRSQPQH

v_call: TRBV28
j_call: TRBJ2-7
cdr3_aa: ASSPSRPIYEQY

v_call: TRBV5-6
j_call: TRBJ1-3
cdr3_aa: ASSLGAPSGNTIY

v_call: TRBV21-1
j_call: TRBJ2-5
cdr3_aa: ASSKLQSICHETQY

v_call: TRBV10-3
j_call: TRBJ1-2
cdr3_aa: AAAALGTGGWDNYGYT

v_call: TRBV5-1
j_call: TRBJ1-6
cdr3_aa: ASSFVQGRSYNSPLH

v_call: TRBV2
j_call: TRBJ2-7
cdr3_aa: ASRQQGGSYEQY

v_call: TRBV7-2
j_call: TRBJ2-7
cdr3_aa: ASSQQTSYEQY

v_call: TRBV6-6
j_call: TRBJ1-6
cdr3_aa: ASSPPGQGTPLH

v_call: TRBV18
j_call: TRBJ1-1
cdr3_aa: ASSPTESTGSTEAF

v_call: TRBV7-9
j_call: TRBJ1-2
cdr3_aa: ASSRPTGGDYGYT

v_call: TRBV4-3
j_call: TRBJ1-4
cdr3_aa: ASSQDFGGQEKLF

v_call: TRBV5-4
j_call: TRBJ2-2
cdr3_aa: ASRGLITGELF

v_call: TRBV6-5
j_call: TRBJ1-2
cdr3_aa: ASSRMTASYGYT

v_call: TRBV4-2
j_call: TRBJ1-6
cdr3_aa: ASSQGRGREGSPLH

v_call: TRBV18
j_call: TRBJ2-7
cdr3_aa: ASSPPAREGSEQY

v_call: TRBV7-9
j_call: TRBJ2-2
cdr3_aa: ASSPVAAGELF

v_call: TRBV4-2
j_call: TRBJ2-3
cdr3_aa: ASSQERLAASTDTQY

v_call: TRBV19
j_call: TRBJ2-2
cdr3_aa: ASSIWTSPAGELF

v_call: TRBV5-6
j_call: TRBJ2-3
cdr3_aa: ASSPWRGLSTDTQY

v_call: TRBV5-1
j_call: TRBJ2-6
cdr3_aa: ASLNPSGANVLT

v_call: TRBV2
j_call: TRBJ1-6
cdr3_aa: ASPTGQGDNSPLH

v_call: TRBV9
j_call: TRBJ1-2
cdr3_aa: ASSVGLGGSSYGYT

v_call: TRBV18
j_call: TRBJ2-5
cdr3_aa: ASSPIGVQETQY

v_call: TRBV19
j_call: TRBJ1-2
cdr3_aa: ASSISRGLGYT

v_call: TRBV28
j_call: TRBJ1-5
cdr3_aa: ASSARTGGNQPQH

v_call: TRBV19
j_call: TRBJ2-1
cdr3_aa: ASSISGGLYNEQF

v_call: TRBV3-1/TRBV3-2
j_call: TRBJ2-7
cdr3_aa: ASSPLTAGEQY

v_call: TRBV28
j_call: TRBJ1-1
cdr3_aa: ASSLAGDGTEAF

v_call: TRBV9
j_call: TRBJ2-3
cdr3_aa: ASSVGQRSTDTQY

v_call: TRBV6-5
j_call: TRBJ1-5
cdr3_aa: ASRGNDRINQPQH

v_call: TRBV21-1
j_call: TRBJ1-1
cdr3_aa: ASSKGDRGINTEAF

v_call: TRBV5-1
j_call: TRBJ2-3
cdr3_aa: ASSWGDRVTDTQY

v_call: TRBV6-6
j_call: TRBJ1-6
cdr3_aa: ASSHSEGWGVPSPNSPLH

v_call: TRBV19
j_call: TRBJ2-5
cdr3_aa: ASNGGPQETQY

v_call: TRBV9
j_call: TRBJ2-5
cdr3_aa: ASSSQFQETQY

v_call: TRBV28
j_call: TRBJ1-4
cdr3_aa: ASSSRARDRVRRLF

v_call: TRBV13
j_call: TRBJ1-4
cdr3_aa: ASSFRQGATNEKLF

v_call: TRBV6-2/TRBV6-3
j_call: TRBJ2-5
cdr3_aa: ASSYRGLVGQETQY

v_call: TRBV18
j_call: TRBJ2-1
cdr3_aa: ASSQPGHQGGNEQF